This T cell receptor beta chain was captured by sequencing in a study of cytomegalovirus exposure and HLA in healthy donors. Regarding the study as a whole: The classifier reportedly diagnosed cytomegalovirus status with high specificity and sensitivity. Subsequent analysis showed first-cohort TCR clusters tending to co-occur in more than 90 validation repertoires.

A word on this clone: Its cognate antigen is unknown.

The data were produced by immunoSEQ multiplex PCR, yet TCRdb's version contains in-frame clones alone and is incomplete. The profile shows 150,000 or so clones, 75% to 90% of them singletons. CDR1 and CDR2 (germline): SGDLS, YYNGEE. The ends lost 0 bases at V and 3 bases at J; junction bases unmatched: 4. The CDR3 covers 15 residues. The receptor was derived from a man between 18 and 29 years old in good health and CMV-seropositive. The sample comprised PBMCs. The V and J genes are TRBV9 and TRBJ1-2; 8 bases fit TRBD1. The CDR3 sequence: CASSVVPGGDYGYTF. The CDR3 coding sequence is TGTGCCAGCAGCGTAGTCCCAGGGGGCGACTATGGCTACACCTTC. Drawing the rest from reference TRBV9 and TRBJ1-2, the complete variable domain is DSGVTQTPKHLITATGQRVTLRCSPRSGDLSVYWYQQSLDQGLQFLIQYYNGEERAKGNILERFSAQQFPDLHSELNLSSLELGDSALYFCASSVVPGGDYGYTFGSGTRLTVV.